A single sample gave rise to the 27 T cell receptor beta chains below, sequenced in a study of cytomegalovirus exposure and HLA in healthy donors. It was with 60 Vbeta and 13 Jbeta primers that the PCR ran. Sequenced by immunoSEQ multiplex PCR; TCRdb stores in-frame clones only, minus some. The table includes approximately 150,000 clones, more than 65% detected once. Input material: PBMCs. All receptors come from a man aged 45-65 years in good health and CMV-seropositive.

This chain joins TRBV18 and TRBJ2-7, with D perhaps matching TRBD1 (6 bases). The CDR3 is 13 residues long. The V gene's germline CDR1 is KGHSH and CDR2 LQKENI. Trimming removed 6 bases from V and 6 bases from J, with 15 bases in between. CDR3 region: CASSLHRESEQYF. CDR3 nucleotide sequence: TGTGCCAGCTCCCTCCACAGGGAGAGCGAGCAGTACTTC.

The chain is built from TRBV4-1 and TRBJ2-6; possible D gene TRBD1, 6 bases. Germline assignment: CDR1 MGHRA and CDR2 YSYEKL. V was cut by 3 bases and J by 1 base, with 7 bases left in between. CDR3 length: 15 amino acids. CDR3 sequence reads: CASSHTGSGANVLTF. CDR3 in DNA: TGCGCCAGCAGCCATACAGGGTCTGGGGCCAACGTCCTGACTTTC.

The chain uses TRBV18 and TRBJ2-3; 8 bases line up with TRBD2. V lost 2 bases and J lost 3; bases outside the gene matches: 7. Germline loops: CDR1 KGHSH, CDR2 LQKENI. The CDR3 runs 16 residues. This CDR3 reads CASSPISGKGTDTQYF. DNA for the CDR3: TGTGCCAGCTCACCAATTAGCGGGAAGGGAACAGATACGCAGTATTTT. The whole variable domain, filled in from reference TRBV18 and TRBJ2-3, reads NAGVMQNPRHLVRRRGQEARLRCSPMKGHSHVYWYRQLPEEGLKFMVYLQKENIIDESGMPKERFSAEFPKEGPSILRIQQVVRGDSAAYFCASSPISGKGTDTQYFGPGTRLTVL.

The chain recombines TRBV18 with TRBJ2-1, with a weak D call TRBD2 (6 bases). Deletions cut 0 bases from V and 3 bases from J, with 12 bases between. The CDR3 covers 16 residues. CDR1 is KGHSH and CDR2 is LQKENI in the germline V gene. In DNA, the CDR3 is TGTGCCAGCTCACCACCGGTCCTGGGGGGCTACAATGAGCAGTTCTTC. Translation gives CASSPPVLGGYNEQFF.

This clone was observed a handful of times. The V gene is TRBV28, the J gene TRBJ1-2; TRBD1 aligns across 8 bases. The V gene's germline CDR1 is MDHEN and CDR2 SYDVKM. Trimming cost V 8 bases and J 6 bases; bases outside gene matches: 17. This CDR3 is built from 16 residues. CDR3 residues: CASGRTGSPKAHGYTF. In DNA, the CDR3 is TGTGCCAGCGGTAGGACAGGGAGCCCGAAGGCCCATGGCTACACCTTC.

This clone has more than one count but fewer than ten. The J gene is TRBJ2-7, the V gene TRBV5-4; TRBD1 aligns across 8 bases. Germline V gene lookup returns CDR1 SGHNT and CDR2 YYREEE (reference sequence). The CDR3 runs to 15 residues. V lost 4 bases and J lost 2; bases outside the gene matches: 8. The CDR3 coding sequence is TGTGCCAGCAGCGCTGACAGGGGAAACGCCTACGAGCAGTACTTC. Protein: CASSADRGNAYEQYF. Complete variable domain (other parts from reference TRBV5-4 and TRBJ2-7): ETGVTQSPTHLIKTRGQQVTLRCSSQSGHNTVSWYQQALGQGPQFIFQYYREEENGRGNFPPRFSGLQFPNYSSELNVNALELDDSALYLCASSADRGNAYEQYFGPGTRLTVT.

The rearrangement links TRBV7-3 to TRBJ2-3; TRBD2 aligns across 8 bases. The CDR3 loop spans 15 amino acids. V lost 5 bases to trimming and J lost 0 bases; unmatched junction nucleotides: 4. The germline gives CDR1 SGHTA, CDR2 FQGTGA. The CDR3 spells CASSPQRESTDTQYF. CDR3 in DNA: TGTGCCAGCAGCCCTCAGCGGGAGAGCACAGATACGCAGTATTTT.

The CDR3 sequence: CASSDPRTGSDYGYTF. The CDR3 nucleotides are TGTGCCAGCAGTGATCCCCGGACAGGATCGGACTATGGCTACACCTTC. The chain couples TRBV25-1 to TRBJ1-2; 7 bases agree with TRBD1. The germline V gene encodes CDR1 MGHDK and CDR2 SYGVNS. Germline trimming cut 3 bases from V and 3 bases from J; bases unmatched to any gene: 10. The CDR3 sequence is 16 residues long.

The V gene is TRBV7-2, the J gene TRBJ2-3; possibly TRBD2 for D (6 bases). Germline loops: CDR1 SGHTA, CDR2 FQGNSA. Trimming left V 0 bases short and J 3 bases short, with 10 bases between. CDR3 length equals 15 residues. The CDR3 region is CASSLAGLGTDTQYF. CDR3 DNA sequence: TGTGCCAGCAGCTTAGCGGGACTTGGTACAGATACGCAGTATTTT. Based on the CDR3 plus reference TRBV7-2 and TRBJ2-3, the full variable domain is GAGVSQSPSNKVTEKGKDVELRCDPISGHTALYWYRQSLGQGLEFLIYFQGNSAPDKSGLPSDRFSAERTGGSVSTLTIQRTQQEDSAVYLCASSLAGLGTDTQYFGPGTRLTVL.

The chain links TRBV6-5 to TRBJ2-2; TRBD1 agrees at 11 bases. The trim removed 2 bases at V and 8 bases at J, leaving 4 bases unmatched. CDR1 and CDR2 (germline): MNHEY, SVGAGI. CDR3 length: 15 residues. This CDR3 reads CASSYRTGGGGELFF. In DNA, the CDR3 is TGTGCCAGCAGTTACCGGACAGGGGGCGGAGGGGAGCTGTTTTTT.

The chain combines TRBV5-1 with TRBJ2-7, with D possibly matching TRBD1 (6 bases). The CDR3 consists of 14 residues. Trimming stripped 4 bases from V and 2 bases from J, with 13 bases between. Germline assignment: CDR1 SGHRS and CDR2 YFSETQ. The CDR3 spells CASSITGSTYEQYF. The CDR3, as DNA: TGCGCCAGCAGCATTACAGGGTCCACCTACGAGCAGTACTTC.

The CDR3 sequence: CASSPPISGNTIYF. CDR3 DNA sequence: TGTGCCAGCTCACCTCCCATCTCTGGAAACACCATATATTTT. V and J are TRBV18 and TRBJ1-3, with unresolved D. CDR3 length equals 14 residues. The V and J ends lost 3 bases and 0 bases respectively, with 6 bases between them. Germline lookup yields CDR1 KGHSH and CDR2 LQKENI.

The V and J genes are TRBV13 and TRBJ2-1, with 7 nucleotides matching TRBD1. CDR3 length equals 15 residues. The trim removed 6 bases at V and 6 bases at J, leaving 11 bases unmatched. Germline V lookup: CDR1 PRHDT, CDR2 FYEKMQ (reference sequence). CDR3 DNA sequence: TGTGCCAGCAGTTCAACAGGGGCGTACCTCAATGAGCAGTTCTTC. It encodes CASSSTGAYLNEQFF.

The chain combines TRBV7-2 with TRBJ2-7; possible D gene TRBD2, 6 bases. V lost 8 bases and J lost 3, with 14 bases in between. CDR1 and CDR2 from the germline V gene are SGHTA and FQGNSA. The length of the CDR3 is 13 residues. The CDR3 DNA reads as TGTGCCAGCCGGGAGACTATCCTCTACGAGCAGTACTTC. Its protein product is CASRETILYEQYF.

The gene calls are TRBV9 and TRBJ1-2, with 8 nucleotides matching TRBD1. The CDR3 runs 15 residues. Germline CDR1 reads SGDLS; CDR2 reads YYNGEE. The trim removed 4 bases at V and 6 bases at J, leaving 11 bases unmatched. In DNA form, the CDR3 reads TGTGCCAGCAGCCACCGGACAGGGATGGGAGATGGCTACACCTTC. It is translated as CASSHRTGMGDGYTF.

The rearrangement links TRBV9 to TRBJ2-5, with a tentative D call TRBD2 (5 bases). The germline V gene has CDR1 SGDLS and CDR2 YYNGEE. V was shortened by 4 bases and J by 0 bases, with 10 bases between the two germline ends. This CDR3 is 14 amino acids long. CDR3 amino acids: CASSQGRDQETQYF. The CDR3 region has the DNA TGTGCCAGCAGCCAAGGGAGAGACCAAGAGACCCAGTACTTC.

The chain carries TRBV27 and TRBJ2-7, with a weak D call TRBD1 (6 bases). The germline V and J ends were trimmed by 5 bases and 2 bases, with 10 bases remaining between them. Germline CDR1 is MNHEY and CDR2 is SMNVEV (reference sequence). This CDR3 contains 13 residues. The CDR3: CASSPDRTYEQYF. CDR3 DNA sequence: TGTGCCAGCAGTCCGGACAGAACCTACGAGCAGTACTTC.

CDR3: CASSPRVTSTDTQYF. DNA of the CDR3: TGTGCCAGCTCACCCCGTGTAACTAGCACAGATACGCAGTATTTT. The rearrangement joins TRBV18 to TRBJ2-3; unclear D gene. The CDR3 sequence is 15 residues long. The germline V gene has CDR1 KGHSH and CDR2 LQKENI. V was cut by 3 bases and J by 0 bases, with 10 bases left in between.

The rearrangement links TRBV7-6 to TRBJ2-2; 8 bases align to TRBD2. This CDR3 is 17 amino acids long. Trimming removed 2 bases from V and 3 bases from J; junction bases left unmatched: 8. The V gene's germline CDR1 is SGHVS and CDR2 FNYEAQ. Written as DNA, the CDR3 is TGTGCCAGCAGCTTATTGGGAGCGGGGGTGTACACCGGGGAGCTGTTTTTT. Translation: CASSLLGAGVYTGELFF.

This sequence joins TRBV18 and TRBJ1-2; 9 bases are shared with TRBD1. CDR3 length: 14 amino acids. The germline CDR1 and CDR2 sequences are KGHSH and LQKENI. The V segment lost 3 bases and the J segment 8 bases; nucleotides outside the gene matches: 7. The CDR3 nucleotides read TGTGCCAGCTCACCGTCACAGGGGGCGGAGGGCTACACCTTC. It encodes CASSPSQGAEGYTF.

The rearrangement links TRBV6-1 to TRBJ2-3; 8 nucleotides match TRBD2. Germline CDR1 MNHNS, CDR2 SASEGT. CDR3 length: 17 residues. The V and J ends lost 3 bases and 0 bases, in that order; junction bases with no gene match: 8. CDR3 in DNA: TGTGCCAGCAGTGAGGGTGGGCGGGGGGCAAGCACAGATACGCAGTATTTT. This translates into CASSEGGRGASTDTQYF.

The CDR3 region has the DNA TGTGCCAGCAGTGAAGGGACAGGGGGCCACGGGGAGCTGTTTTTT. This codes for CASSEGTGGHGELFF. The rearrangement joins TRBV2 to TRBJ2-2; 11 bases map to TRBD1. The CDR3 has 15 amino acids. The V gene end was trimmed by 1 base and the J gene end by 7 bases; junction bases not matched to a gene: 2. Germline lookup yields CDR1 SNHLY and CDR2 FYNNEI.

The chain is built from TRBV11-2 and TRBJ1-3; no reliable D call. The germline CDR1 and CDR2 sequences are SGHAT and FQNNGV. V lost 0 bases to trimming and J lost 0 bases, with 9 bases between them. The CDR3 totals 16 residues. The CDR3 region is CASSLDPPSSGNTIYF. CDR3 DNA sequence: TGTGCCAGCAGCTTAGATCCCCCGTCCTCTGGAAACACCATATATTTT.

The chain recombines TRBV18 with TRBJ2-2, with TRBD2 matching over 9 bases. V shed 6 bases and J 3 bases; nucleotides not matched to a gene: 8. This CDR3 has 16 amino acids. In germline, CDR1 is KGHSH, CDR2 LQKENI. The CDR3 DNA is TGTGCCAGCTCGGCGGGGACTAGCCGTCACACCGGGGAGCTGTTTTTT. Its protein product is CASSAGTSRHTGELFF.

V gene TRBV5-5 combines with J gene TRBJ1-5; TRBD1 agrees at 8 bases. The trim removed 0 bases at V and 4 bases at J, leaving 3 bases unmatched. This CDR3 is built from 15 residues. Germline CDR1 and CDR2: SGHKS and YYEKEE (reference sequence). The CDR3 DNA reads as TGTGCCAGCAGCTTGGGAACAGGGGGGAATCAGCCCCAGCATTTT. This translates into CASSLGTGGNQPQHF.

The V call is TRBV27, the J call TRBJ1-5; 9 nucleotides match TRBD1. The length of the CDR3 is 18 residues. Germline assignment: CDR1 MNHEY and CDR2 SMNVEV (reference sequence). Unmatched junction bases numbered 13, after V lost 5 bases and J lost 2 bases. CDR3 amino acids: CASSARQGGPFGNQPQHF. DNA for the CDR3: TGTGCCAGCAGTGCCCGACAGGGGGGCCCTTTCGGCAATCAGCCCCAGCATTTT.

The gene calls are TRBV4-1 and TRBJ1-6, with a tentative D call TRBD1 (6 bases). This CDR3 has 15 residues. The germline V gene encodes CDR1 MGHRA and CDR2 YSYEKL. The V gene lost 1 base and the J gene lost 14 bases, with 18 bases spanning the gap. The CDR3 DNA is TGCGCCAGCAGCCAAGTCCGGGACAAGGGGTTATCCCTCCACTTT. Encoded protein: CASSQVRDKGLSLHF.